Detailed here is one T cell receptor (beta chain). The same CDR3 arises from other DNA sequences in this sample as well. The repertoire was sequenced with immunoSEQ multiplex PCR; TCRdb's copy has only in-frame clones and lacks some. The sample holds about a million clones, 60% to 80% seen once. V was clipped by 0 bases and J by 0 bases, with 5 bases between them. Germline values: CDR1 SGHRS, CDR2 YFSETQ. The CDR3 is made up of 14 amino acids. This specimen belongs to a study of shared clonotypes between healthy human individuals. The sequenced material came from memory CD4+ T cells sorted from blood. Noted subset: CD45RA-negative fraction. This TCR was sampled from a young man in good health. The chain joins TRBV5-1 to TRBJ2-3; the D is unclear. The CDR3 loop reads CASSLERSTDTQYF. The CDR3 nucleotides are TGCGCCAGCAGCTTGGAACGTAGCACAGATACGCAGTATTTT.